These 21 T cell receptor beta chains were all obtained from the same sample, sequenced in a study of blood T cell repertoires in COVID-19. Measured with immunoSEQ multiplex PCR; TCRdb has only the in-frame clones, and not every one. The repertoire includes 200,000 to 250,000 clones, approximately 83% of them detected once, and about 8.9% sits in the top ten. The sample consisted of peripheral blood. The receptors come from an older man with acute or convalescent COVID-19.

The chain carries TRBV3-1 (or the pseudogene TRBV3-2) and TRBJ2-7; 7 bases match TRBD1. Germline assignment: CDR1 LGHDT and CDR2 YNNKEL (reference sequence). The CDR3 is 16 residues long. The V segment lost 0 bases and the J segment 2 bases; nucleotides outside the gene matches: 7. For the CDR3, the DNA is TGTGCCAGCAGCCAAGATGGTAGGGGGCAGACCTACGAGCAGTACTTC. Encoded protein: CASSQDGRGQTYEQYF.

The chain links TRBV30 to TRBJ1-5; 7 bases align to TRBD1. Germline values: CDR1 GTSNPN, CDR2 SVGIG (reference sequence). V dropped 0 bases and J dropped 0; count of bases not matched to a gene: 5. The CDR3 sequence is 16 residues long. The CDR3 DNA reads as TGTGCCTGGAGTGTAAGGACAGGCCTTAGCAATCAGCCCCAGCATTTT. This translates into CAWSVRTGLSNQPQHF.

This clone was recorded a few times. CDR3 nucleotide sequence: TGTGCCAGCAGTTACAGCGGCACAGATACGCAGTATTTT. This gives the protein CASSYSGTDTQYF. The V and J genes are TRBV6-5 and TRBJ2-3, with D hard to call. CDR3 length: 13 amino acids. The V and J ends lost 2 bases and 1 base respectively, with 4 bases between them. CDR1 is MNHEY and CDR2 is SVGAGI in the germline V gene.

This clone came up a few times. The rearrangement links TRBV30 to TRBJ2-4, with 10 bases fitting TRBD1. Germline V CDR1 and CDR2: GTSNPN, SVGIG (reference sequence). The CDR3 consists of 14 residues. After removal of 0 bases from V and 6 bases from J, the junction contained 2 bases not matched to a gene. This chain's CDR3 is CAWSVDRGRNIQYF. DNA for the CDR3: TGTGCCTGGAGTGTAGACAGGGGGCGAAACATTCAGTACTTC.

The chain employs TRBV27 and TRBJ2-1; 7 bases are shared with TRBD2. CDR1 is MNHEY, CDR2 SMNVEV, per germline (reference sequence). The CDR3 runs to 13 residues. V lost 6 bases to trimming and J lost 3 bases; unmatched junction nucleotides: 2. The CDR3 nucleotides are TGTGCCAGCAGGGGGGGGGTCTACAATGAGCAGTTCTTC. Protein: CASRGGVYNEQFF.

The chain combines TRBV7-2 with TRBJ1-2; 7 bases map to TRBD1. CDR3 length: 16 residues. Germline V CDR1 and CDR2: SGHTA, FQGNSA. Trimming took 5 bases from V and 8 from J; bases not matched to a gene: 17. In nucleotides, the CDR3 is TGTGCCAGCAGCACCTATCGGGACAGACTAGTAGGGGGCTACACCTTC. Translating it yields CASSTYRDRLVGGYTF.

This CDR3 reads CAISEPGTTSEAFF. CDR3 nucleotides: TGTGCCATCAGTGAGCCCGGGACAACCTCCGAAGCTTTCTTT. This chain joins TRBV10-3 and TRBJ1-1, with D possibly matching TRBD1 (6 bases). Trimming removed 2 bases from V and 8 bases from J, with 15 bases in between. The length of the CDR3 is 14 residues. The germline V gene encodes CDR1 ENHRY and CDR2 SYGVKD.

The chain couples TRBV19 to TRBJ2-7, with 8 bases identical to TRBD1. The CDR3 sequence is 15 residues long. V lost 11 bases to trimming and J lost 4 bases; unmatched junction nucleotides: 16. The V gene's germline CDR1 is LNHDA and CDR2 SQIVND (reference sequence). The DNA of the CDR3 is TGTGCCTCGGACGCGCCCGGACAGGGTATTTACGAGCAGTACTTC. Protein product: CASDAPGQGIYEQYF.

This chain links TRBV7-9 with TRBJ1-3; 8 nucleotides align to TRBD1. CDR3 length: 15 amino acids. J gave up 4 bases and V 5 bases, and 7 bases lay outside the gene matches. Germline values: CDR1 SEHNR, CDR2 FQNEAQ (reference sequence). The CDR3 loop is CASSIRTGPGNTIYF. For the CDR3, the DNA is TGTGCCAGCAGCATTAGGACAGGGCCCGGAAACACCATATATTTT. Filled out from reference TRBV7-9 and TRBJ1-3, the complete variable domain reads DTGVSQNPRHKITKRGQNVTFRCDPISEHNRLYWYRQTLGQGPEFLTYFQNEAQLEKSRLLSDRFSAERPKGSFSTLEIQRTEQGDSAMYLCASSIRTGPGNTIYFGEGSWLTVV.

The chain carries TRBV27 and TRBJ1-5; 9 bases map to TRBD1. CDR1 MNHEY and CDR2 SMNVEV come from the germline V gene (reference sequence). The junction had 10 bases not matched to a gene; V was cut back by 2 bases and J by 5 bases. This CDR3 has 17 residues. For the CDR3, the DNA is TGTGCCAGCAGTTTAAAGGGGGACAGGGTGGTGTATCAGCCCCAGCATTTT. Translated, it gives CASSLKGDRVVYQPQHF.

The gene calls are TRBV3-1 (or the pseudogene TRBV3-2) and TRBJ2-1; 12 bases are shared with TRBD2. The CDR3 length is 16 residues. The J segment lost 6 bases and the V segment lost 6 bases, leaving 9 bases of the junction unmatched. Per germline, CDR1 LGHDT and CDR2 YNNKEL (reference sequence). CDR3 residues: CASSHSTSGSRNEQFF. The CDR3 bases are TGTGCCAGCAGTCATTCGACTAGCGGGAGCCGCAATGAGCAGTTCTTC.

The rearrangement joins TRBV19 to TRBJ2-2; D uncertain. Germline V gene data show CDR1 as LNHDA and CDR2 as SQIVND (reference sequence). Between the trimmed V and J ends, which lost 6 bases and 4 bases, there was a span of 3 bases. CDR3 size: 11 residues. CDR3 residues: CASSRTGELFF. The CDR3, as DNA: TGTGCCAGTAGCCGCACCGGGGAGCTGTTTTTT. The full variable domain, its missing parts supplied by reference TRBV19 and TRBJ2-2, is DGGITQSPKYLFRKEGQNVTLSCEQNLNHDAMYWYRQDPGQGLRLIYYSQIVNDFQKGDIAEGYSVSREKKESFPLTVTSAQKNPTAFYLCASSRTGELFFGEGSRLTVL.

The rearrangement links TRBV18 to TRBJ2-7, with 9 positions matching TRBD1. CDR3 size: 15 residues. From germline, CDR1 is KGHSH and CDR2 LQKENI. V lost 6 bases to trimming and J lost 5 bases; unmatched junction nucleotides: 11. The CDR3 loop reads CASSSLGTGLDEQYF. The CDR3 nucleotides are TGTGCCAGCTCCTCTTTAGGGACAGGGCTCGACGAGCAGTACTTC.

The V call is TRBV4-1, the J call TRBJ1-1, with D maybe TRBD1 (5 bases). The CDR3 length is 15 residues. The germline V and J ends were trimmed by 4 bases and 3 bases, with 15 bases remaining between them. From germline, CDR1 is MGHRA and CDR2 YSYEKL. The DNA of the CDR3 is TGCGCCAGCAGCCTAACACAGGTTGACGACACTGAAGCTTTCTTT. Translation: CASSLTQVDDTEAFF.

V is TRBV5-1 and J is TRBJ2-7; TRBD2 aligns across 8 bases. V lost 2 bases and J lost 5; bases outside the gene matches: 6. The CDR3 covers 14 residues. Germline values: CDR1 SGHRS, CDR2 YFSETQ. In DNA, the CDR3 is TGCGCCAGCAGCTTCAGCGGGAGTGTGGACGAGCAGTACTTC. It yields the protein CASSFSGSVDEQYF. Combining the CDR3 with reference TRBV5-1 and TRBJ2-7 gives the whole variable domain KAGVTQTPRYLIKTRGQQVTLSCSPISGHRSVSWYQQTPGQGLQFLFEYFSETQRNKGNFPGRFSGRQFSNSRSEMNVSTLELGDSALYLCASSFSGSVDEQYFGPGTRLTVT.

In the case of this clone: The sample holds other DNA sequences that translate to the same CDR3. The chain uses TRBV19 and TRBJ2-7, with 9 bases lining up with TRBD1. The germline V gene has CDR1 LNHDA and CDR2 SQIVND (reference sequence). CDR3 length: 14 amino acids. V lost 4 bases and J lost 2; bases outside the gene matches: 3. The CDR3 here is CASSRGQGAYEQYF. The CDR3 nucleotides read TGTGCCAGTAGTAGGGGACAGGGAGCCTACGAGCAGTACTTC.

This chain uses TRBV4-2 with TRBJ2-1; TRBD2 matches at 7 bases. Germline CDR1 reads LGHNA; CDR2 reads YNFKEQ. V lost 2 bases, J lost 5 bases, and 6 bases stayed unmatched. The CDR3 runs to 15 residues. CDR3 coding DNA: TGTGCCAGCAGCCAAACCGGGACTATAAACAATGAGCAGTTCTTC. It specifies CASSQTGTINNEQFF.

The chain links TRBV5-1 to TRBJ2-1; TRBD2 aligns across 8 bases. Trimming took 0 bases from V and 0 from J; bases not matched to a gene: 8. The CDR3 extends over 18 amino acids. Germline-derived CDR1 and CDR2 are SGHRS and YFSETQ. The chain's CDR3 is CASSLAGLAIASYNEQFF. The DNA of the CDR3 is TGCGCCAGCAGCTTGGCCGGACTAGCAATAGCCTCCTACAATGAGCAGTTCTTC.

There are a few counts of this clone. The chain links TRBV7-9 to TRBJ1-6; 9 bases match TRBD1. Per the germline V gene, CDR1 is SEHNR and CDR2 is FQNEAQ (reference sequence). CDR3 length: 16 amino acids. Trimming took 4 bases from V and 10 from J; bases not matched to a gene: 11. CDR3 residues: CASSSGTGSFGSPLHF. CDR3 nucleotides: TGTGCCAGCAGCTCAGGGACAGGGAGCTTCGGGTCACCCCTCCACTTT.

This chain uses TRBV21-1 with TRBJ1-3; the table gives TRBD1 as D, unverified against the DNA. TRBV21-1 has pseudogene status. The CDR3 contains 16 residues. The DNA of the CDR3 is TGTGCCAGCAGCAAAGGTCACAGGCCCTCTGGAAACACCATATATTTT. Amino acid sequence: CASSKGHRPSGNTIYF.

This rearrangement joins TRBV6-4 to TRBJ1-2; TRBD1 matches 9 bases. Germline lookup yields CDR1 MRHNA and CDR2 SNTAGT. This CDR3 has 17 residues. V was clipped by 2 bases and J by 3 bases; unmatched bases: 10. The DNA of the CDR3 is TGTGCCAGCAGTGACCGAGCTACAGGGGGCGGCTACTATGGCTACACCTTC. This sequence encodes CASSDRATGGGYYGYTF.